Detailed here is one T cell receptor (beta chain). When the RNA was reverse transcribed, random hexamers were used with an input of about 0.5 to 1 ug. immunoSEQ multiplex PCR amplified TCR beta CDR3 across 54 Vbeta, 13 Jbeta. TCRdb used MiXCR to reprocess the immunoSEQ multiplex PCR reads, holding one entry per CDR3 protein. Here the sample spans under 95,000 distinct CDR3 sequences, 85% to 95% being singletons. In germline, CDR1 is SGHRS, CDR2 YFSETQ. This CDR3 region has 13 residues. The V end was cut by 2 bases, the J end by 2 bases, with 8 bases between. This sample is part of a study of CD8 T cells in Susac syndrome.

V gene TRBV5-1 combines with J gene TRBJ2-7; D is unclear. The receptor was derived from a human donor with Susac syndrome. Sequencing was done on a sample of CD8+ T cells from PBMCs. The CDR3 DNA follows: TGCGCCAGCAGCTTTGAGATGACCTACGAGCAGTACTTC. Protein: CASSFEMTYEQYF.